Listed here is a single T cell receptor (beta chain). Only a few counts were recorded for this clone. This receptor's antigen is unknown. No much larger clone exists at a distance of one base, and base qualities are not known. CDR1 SQVTM and CDR2 ANQGSEA were looked up in the germline V gene. CDR3 length: 14 amino acids, cysteine to phenylalanine. Just CDR3 DNA is preserved here, 42 bases in frame from base 1. Trimming at the junction amounts to 4 bases on V and 1 base on J, and the germline ends lie 14 bases apart. The data were taken from a study of shared clonotypes between healthy human individuals (TCRdb year 2020). The study in broad terms: A few men and two women, aged 18 to 49 years, made up the cohort. Libraries were prepared and TCR repertoires were sequenced by different laboratories using diverse techniques, in order to increase sequencing depth and limit assay-specific biases. Per donor, leukapheresis produced somewhere between about 0.94 and 9.5 billion PBMCs. For each donor, three plates each were used for CD4 naive and CD4 memory, two plates were used for CD8 naive, and one plate was used for CD8 memory. To estimate repertoire size and how much clonotypes are shared between individuals, the study performed deep sequencing of blood TCR repertoires from a handful of healthy adults. Study-level results and caveats: Larger estimated clonotype richness was generally found for naive subsets than for memory subsets. Rarefaction of sorted-subset datasets indicated incomplete sequencing despite the large sequencing depth. Higher generation probabilities were observed for clonotypes shared by all four sorted-subset donors than for non-shared clonotypes. Sampling was restricted to blood, and TCR repertoires in tissues likely differ from the TCR repertoires found in blood. Pairwise subsampling indicated that sequencing depth was expected to affect the degree of clonotype sharing among donors. Sharing across a few donors was observed for about 5% of naive CD4, about 3.2% of naive CD8, 2% to 2.5% of memory CD4, and around 0.4% of memory CD8 clonotypes. The genetic and exposure-history diversity represented was limited by the small number of donors.

TCR CDR3 regions were amplified from genomic DNA by multiplex PCR using the deep immunoSEQ assay. Extracted genomic DNA from each cell subset was spread evenly across all wells of several immunoSEQ 96-well plates, with each plate serving as a replicate. For sorted subsets, each replicate PCR was loaded with 200 to 250 ng genomic DNA, equivalent to roughly 30,000 T cell genomes. Purified libraries were measured with a Qubit 3.0 fluorometer, size-checked on a Bioanalyzer 2100, and measured again with the KAPA Library Quantification kit. Every immunoSEQ 96-well plate was sequenced on a dedicated single-read 150-cycle Illumina NextSeq 550 flow cell. Concerning the study's data processing: The immunoSEQ output contained only junctional sequences without quality scores, so filtering could not match that applied to full-length reads. Sequences were annotated with PyIR, a Python wrapper for IgBLAST v1.9, using IMGT germline references to assign V/J genes and CDR3. Reads were filtered out if the reads had weak V/J assignments (E-value above 1e-6), no CDR3, stop codons, out-of-frame junctions, or ambiguous translated residues. V3J clonotypes were defined as sequences sharing the same inferred V gene, J gene, and CDR3 amino acid sequence. Percentage overlap between repertoires was computed as shared unique clonotypes divided by the size of the smaller repertoire. Repertoire richness was assessed with RTK rarefaction, the Chao1 estimator, and Recon v2.1 estimates of unobserved clonotypes. For all TCRbeta clonotypes obtained by the gDNA method from a few donors, generation probabilities were computed with OLGA. TCRdb mirrors the immuneACCESS table, restricted to in-frame sequences. Some clones are absent from its copies; in checked studies, under half trace to an unresolved V gene, and the reason for the others is unknown. That table is the source of V, J and clone size, and D and trimming were worked out from the DNA. The table for this sample lists about 95,000 clones; about two thirds of them were counted only once. Around 41% of the sample is taken by the ten largest.

Donors were healthy HIV-negative adults with no recently reported acute infections or vaccinations. All donors were Caucasian adults living in Nashville, Tennessee, USA. CD8 memory samples were composed of magnetically selected CD45RO+ cells combined with CCR7-negative CD45RA+ effector memory (TemRA) cells. After blood collection by leukapheresis, PBMCs were isolated using Ficoll-Histopaque density gradient centrifugation and then cryopreserved in the vapor phase of liquid nitrogen. Analytical flow cytometry was used to check the purity and quantity of each magnetically sorted T cell population. From each sorted fraction, genomic DNA was isolated and quantified by UV absorbance on a Nanodrop 2000c.

Sample: memory CD8+ T cells sorted from blood. The cell subset or site label of this sample denotes: CD45RO+ cells pooled with CCR7-negative TemRA cells. The rearranged chain carries TRBV29-1 and TRBJ2-7, with the D gene tentatively TRBD1 or TRBD2, based on 5 matching bases in each. The sequence was obtained from a man between 25 and 39 years old in good health. The CDR3 loop reads CSVARGHKSYEQYF. The nucleotides are TGCAGCGTTGCCCGGGGCCATAAATCCTACGAGCAGTACTTC.